This T cell receptor beta chain was captured by sequencing in a study of blood T cell repertoires in COVID-19. How the authors handled the data: Amplification from reference gene primers served as the basis for estimated nucleated cell counts. Some clones are missing from TCRdb's copy, which holds only in-frame ones; the method was immunoSEQ multiplex PCR. V and J calls and clone size are those listed in that table; D and trimming were worked out from the DNA. The sample shows 99,000 or so clones, roughly 80% of them seen only once. The CDR3 is made up of 15 amino acids. The V gene end was trimmed by 2 bases and the J gene end by 4 bases; junction bases not matched to a gene: 6. The germline V gene has CDR1 MDHEN and CDR2 SYDVKM.

The sample taken for sequencing was peripheral blood. The chain employs TRBV28 and TRBJ2-7; 9 bases agree with TRBD1. The TCR sequence derives from a woman older than 75 with acute or convalescent COVID-19. CDR3 sequence (DNA): TGTGCCAGCAGTTTAGGAGGGACAGGGCGATACGAGCAGTACTTC. Its protein product is CASSLGGTGRYEQYF.